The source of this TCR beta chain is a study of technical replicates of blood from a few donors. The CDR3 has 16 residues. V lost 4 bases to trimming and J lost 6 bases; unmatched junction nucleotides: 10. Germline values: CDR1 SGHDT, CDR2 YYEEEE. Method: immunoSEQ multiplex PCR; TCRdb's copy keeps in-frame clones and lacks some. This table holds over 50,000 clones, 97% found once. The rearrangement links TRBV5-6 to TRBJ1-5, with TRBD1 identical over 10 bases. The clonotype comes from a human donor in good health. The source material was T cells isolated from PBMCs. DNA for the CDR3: TGTGCCAGCAGCGTGTCGGGACAGGGGCTATTTCAGCCCCAGCATTTT. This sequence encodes CASSVSGQGLFQPQHF.